This is a list of T cell receptor beta chains from one sample in a study of T-cell reconstitution after alpha-beta-depleted transplantation in children. A single record per CDR3 protein comes from TCRdb applying MiXCR to the PCR reads. The data hold about 300,000 distinct CDR3 sequences, with roughly a tenth observed a single time. The sequencing here drew on PBMCs, taken before TCRalphabeta/CD19-depleted stem cell transplant. The source of these receptors is a boy less than two years old with acute myeloid leukemia, due to receive a stem cell transplant. The CDR3 runs from the conserved cysteine through the conserved F or W. D genes are given only for firm matches. Not every row has a clone size; where given, it reads once, few, many or a size class.

d_call clone_size j_call v_call cdr3_aa cdr3_nt
TRBD2 many TRBJ2-3 TRBV7-2 CASSLSRGAADTQYF TGTGCCAGCAGCTTATCGCGGGGGGCGGCAGATACGCAGTATTTT
. . TRBJ2-2 TRBV7-6 CASSLAENPNTGELFF TGTGCCAGCAGCTTAGCGGAGAACCCGAACACCGGGGAGCTGTTTTTT
. many TRBJ2-5 TRBV7-9 CASSPHRRTAQETQYF TGTGCCAGCAGCCCACACCGGCGGACAGCTCAAGAGACCCAGTACTTC
TRBD1 many TRBJ1-6 TRBV20-1 CSARENRGRGSPLHF TGCAGTGCTAGAGAGAACAGGGGACGAGGTTCACCCCTCCACTTT
. many TRBJ2-2 TRBV27 CASSLIAGGELFF TGTGCCAGCAGTTTAATCGCGGGCGGGGAGCTGTTTTTT
. many TRBJ2-5 TRBV10-3 CAISDNEDETQYF TGTGCCATCAGTGATAACGAGGATGAGACCCAGTACTTC
. . TRBJ2-5 TRBV11-2 CASRDTGKGQETQYF TGTGCCAGCAGGGATACAGGGAAAGGGCAAGAGACCCAGTACTTC
TRBD2 . TRBJ2-7 TRBV7-2 CASSHTSGSPNEQYF TGTGCCAGCAGCCACACTAGCGGGAGTCCGAACGAGCAGTACTTC
TRBD2 few TRBJ2-5 TRBV20-1 CSASRGLGYQETQYF TGCAGTGCTAGTAGGGGACTAGGGTACCAAGAGACCCAGTACTTC
. . TRBJ2-3 TRBV24-1 CATSGYPRMDTQYF TGTGCCACCAGTGGCTATCCTCGGATGGATACGCAGTATTTT
TRBD1 many TRBJ2-4 TRBV12-3/TRBV12-4 CASSLGQGYLAKNIQYF TGTGCCAGCAGTTTAGGACAGGGGTACCTAGCCAAAAACATTCAGTACTTC
TRBD2 many TRBJ2-7 TRBV10-3 CAISGLAGTNYEQYF TGTGCCATCAGTGGATTAGCGGGTACCAACTACGAGCAGTACTTC
. many TRBJ1-1 TRBV28 CASSLWAGDTEAFF TGTGCCAGCAGTTTATGGGCCGGGGACACTGAAGCTTTCTTT
. many TRBJ1-1 TRBV5-1 CASSWSNGKNTEAFF TGCGCCAGCAGCTGGAGCAACGGAAAGAACACTGAAGCTTTCTTT
TRBD2 many TRBJ2-3 TRBV5-1 CASSSRRGSTDTQYF TGCGCCAGCAGCTCGAGGCGGGGGAGCACAGATACGCAGTATTTT
TRBD2 . TRBJ2-1 TRBV5-1 CASSLRPGTSANNEQFF TGCGCCAGCAGCTTAAGACCCGGGACTAGCGCGAACAATGAGCAGTTCTTC
. . TRBJ2-3 TRBV29-1 CSVVNRGTDTQYF TGCAGCGTCGTAAACAGGGGCACAGATACGCAGTATTTT
. . TRBJ2-3 TRBV3-1 CASSQDRGAVTDTQYF TGTGCCAGCAGCCAAGATCGGGGAGCGGTCACAGATACGCAGTATTTT
. many TRBJ2-3 TRBV3-1 CASSHPGTDTQYF TGTGCCAGCAGCCACCCAGGTACAGATACGCAGTATTTT
TRBD2 many TRBJ2-3 TRBV4-3 CASGGLTSGRDTQYF TGCGCCAGCGGCGGATTAACTAGCGGGAGGGATACGCAGTATTTT
. many TRBJ2-1 TRBV3-1 CASSQDAGVYNEQFF TGTGCCAGCAGCCAAGATGCGGGCGTATACAATGAGCAGTTCTTC
TRBD1 many TRBJ1-2 TRBV6-5 CASSLTGEIYGYTF TGTGCCAGCAGCCTAACAGGGGAGATCTATGGCTACACCTTC
. many TRBJ2-7 TRBV6-5 CASSYVSSGGTPEQYF TGTGCCAGCAGTTACGTCTCATCGGGCGGAACCCCCGAGCAGTACTTC
TRBD1 few TRBJ2-5 TRBV5-1 CASSLGDRGPNPQETQYF TGCGCCAGCAGCTTGGGTGACAGGGGGCCAAATCCTCAAGAGACCCAGTACTTC
TRBD1 many TRBJ2-2 TRBV5-1 CASSSGTGEAGELFF TGCGCCAGCAGCTCCGGGACAGGGGAAGCCGGGGAGCTGTTTTTT
TRBD2 . TRBJ2-7 TRBV14 CASSQPRGGARYF TGTGCCAGCAGCCAGCCTCGGGGGGGCGCGCGGTACTTC
. . TRBJ2-5 TRBV11-1 CASSLEYGQETQYF TGTGCCAGCAGCTTAGAGTACGGTCAAGAGACCCAGTACTTC
. many TRBJ2-2 TRBV5-1 CASSSTGTTGELFF TGCGCCAGCAGCTCTACAGGGACCACCGGGGAGCTGTTTTTT
. many TRBJ2-7 TRBV5-1 CASSLGGEQYF TGTGCCAGCAGCTTAGGGGGCGAGCAGTACTTC
. many TRBJ2-1 TRBV6-1 CASRSTLGSSYNEQFF TGTGCCAGCAGATCGACTCTCGGGAGCTCCTACAATGAGCAGTTCTTC
. many TRBJ1-5 TRBV28 CASSLVRRIQPQHF TGTGCCAGCAGTTTGGTGCGGCGGATTCAGCCCCAGCATTTT
. many TRBJ1-2 TRBV20-1 CSPGTSNYGYTF TGCAGTCCCGGGACATCTAACTATGGCTACACCTTC
TRBD2 many TRBJ2-5 TRBV9 CASSVDLTSGLQETQYF TGTGCCAGCAGCGTAGACTTGACTAGCGGCCTCCAAGAGACCCAGTACTTC
. many TRBJ2-3 TRBV29-1 CSVEGTRSSTDTQYF TGCAGCGTTGAAGGGACAAGATCTAGCACAGATACGCAGTATTTT
. . TRBJ2-6 TRBV6-9 CASSYPISYRVSGANVLTF TGTGCCAGCAGTTATCCCATTAGCTATCGGGTCTCTGGGGCCAACGTCCTGACTTTC
TRBD2 . TRBJ2-3 TRBV24-1 CATSDVGLEVSDTQYF TGTGCCACCAGTGATGTAGGACTAGAGGTTTCGGATACGCAGTATTTT
TRBD2 few TRBJ2-1 TRBV5-4 CASRRLAGGDNEQFF TGTGCCAGCAGACGACTAGCGGGGGGCGACAATGAGCAGTTCTTC
. once TRBJ2-5 TRBV4-2 CASSQDKAGAPGETQYF TGTGCCAGCAGCCAAGATAAAGCAGGGGCACCGGGGGAGACCCAGTACTTC
. many TRBJ2-3 TRBV5-1 CASTESLPGDTQYF TGCGCCAGCACCGAAAGTTTACCGGGGGATACGCAGTATTTT
. . TRBJ2-5 TRBV28 CASSWIGKTQYF TGTGCCAGCAGTTGGATAGGGAAGACCCAGTACTTC
TRBD1 many TRBJ2-5 TRBV28 CASSSPGQVETQYF TGTGCCAGCAGTTCTCCGGGACAGGTAGAGACCCAGTACTTC
TRBD1 . TRBJ2-4 TRBV20-1 CSAEDRGYIQYF TGCAGCGCAGAGGACAGGGGTTACATTCAGTACTTC
TRBD2 . TRBJ2-1 TRBV28 CASEGGGSYNEQFF TGTGCCAGCGAGGGCGGGGGCTCCTACAATGAGCAGTTCTTC
TRBD1 many TRBJ1-3 TRBV27 CASSRGPGNTIYF TGTGCCAGCAGCAGGGGGCCCGGAAACACCATATATTTT
. few TRBJ2-7 TRBV28 CASIKGADNYEQYF TGTGCCAGCATCAAAGGGGCCGACAACTACGAGCAGTACTTC
. . TRBJ1-2 TRBV1 CTSSQEGPTYGYTF TGCACCAGCAGCCAAGAAGGCCCGACCTATGGCTACACCTTC
. . TRBJ2-6 TRBV29-1 CSVEETNRATGGANVLTF TGCAGCGTTGAAGAAACAAACAGGGCTACAGGTGGGGCCAACGTCCTGACTTTC
. many TRBJ2-3 TRBV9 CASSSTVYLSTDTQYF TGTGCCAGCAGCTCGACAGTGTACCTTAGCACAGATACGCAGTATTTT
TRBD2 many TRBJ2-3 TRBV10-3 CATNGGVPSLGSTDTQYF TGTGCCACCAACGGGGGGGTTCCGAGTCTGGGTAGCACAGATACGCAGTATTTT